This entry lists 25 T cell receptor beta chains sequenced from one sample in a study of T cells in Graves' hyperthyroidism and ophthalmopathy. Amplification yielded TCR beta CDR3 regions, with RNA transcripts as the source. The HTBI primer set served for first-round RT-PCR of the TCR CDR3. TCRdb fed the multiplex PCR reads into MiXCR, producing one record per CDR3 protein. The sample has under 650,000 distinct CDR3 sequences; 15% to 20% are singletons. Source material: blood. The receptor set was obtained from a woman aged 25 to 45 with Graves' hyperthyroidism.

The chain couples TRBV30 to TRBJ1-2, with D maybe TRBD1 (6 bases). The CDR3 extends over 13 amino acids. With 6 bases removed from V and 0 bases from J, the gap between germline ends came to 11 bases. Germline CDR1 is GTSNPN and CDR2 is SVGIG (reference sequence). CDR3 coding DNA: TGTGCCTGCCGGGACATCGCTAACTATGGCTACACCTTC. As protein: CACRDIANYGYTF.

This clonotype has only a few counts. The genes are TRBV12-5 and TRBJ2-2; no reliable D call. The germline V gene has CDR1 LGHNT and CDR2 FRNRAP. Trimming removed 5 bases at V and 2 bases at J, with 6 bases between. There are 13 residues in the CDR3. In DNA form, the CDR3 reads TGTGCTAGTGGTATCGACAACACCGGGGAGCTGTTTTTT. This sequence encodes CASGIDNTGELFF.

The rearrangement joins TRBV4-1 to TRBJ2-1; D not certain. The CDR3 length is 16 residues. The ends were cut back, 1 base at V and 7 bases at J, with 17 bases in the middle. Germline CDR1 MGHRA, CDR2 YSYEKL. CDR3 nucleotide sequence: TGCGCCAGCAGCCAAGTACTCGTGGGATTCGGGAATGAGCAGTTCTTC. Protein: CASSQVLVGFGNEQFF.

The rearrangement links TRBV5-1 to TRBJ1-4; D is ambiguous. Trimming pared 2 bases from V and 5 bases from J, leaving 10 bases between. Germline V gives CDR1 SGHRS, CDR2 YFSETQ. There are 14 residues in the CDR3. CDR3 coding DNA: TGCGCCAGCAGCTTCGCGGGGTCAAATGAAAAACTGTTTTTT. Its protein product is CASSFAGSNEKLFF. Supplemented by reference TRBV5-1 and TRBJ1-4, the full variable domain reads KAGVTQTPRYLIKTRGQQVTLSCSPISGHRSVSWYQQTPGQGLQFLFEYFSETQRNKGNFPGRFSGRQFSNSRSEMNVSTLELGDSALYLCASSFAGSNEKLFFGSGTQLSVL.

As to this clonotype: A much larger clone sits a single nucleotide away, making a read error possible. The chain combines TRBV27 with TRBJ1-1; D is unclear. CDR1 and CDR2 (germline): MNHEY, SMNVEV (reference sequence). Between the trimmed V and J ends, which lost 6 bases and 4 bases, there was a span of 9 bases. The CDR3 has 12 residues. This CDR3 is CASSTTGTEAFF. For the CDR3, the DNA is TGTGCCAGCAGCACGACGGGCACTGAAGCTTTCTTT.

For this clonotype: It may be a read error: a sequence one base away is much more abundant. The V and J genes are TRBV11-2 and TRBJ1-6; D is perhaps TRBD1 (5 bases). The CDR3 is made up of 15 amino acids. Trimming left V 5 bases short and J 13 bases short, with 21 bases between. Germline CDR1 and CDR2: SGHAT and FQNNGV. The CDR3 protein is CASSTVPQDSAPLHF. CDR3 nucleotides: TGTGCCAGCAGCACAGTGCCACAGGATTCAGCGCCCCTCCACTTT.

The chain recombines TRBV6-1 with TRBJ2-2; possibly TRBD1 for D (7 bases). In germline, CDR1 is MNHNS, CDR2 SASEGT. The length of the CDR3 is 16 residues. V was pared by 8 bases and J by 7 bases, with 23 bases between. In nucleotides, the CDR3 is TGTGCCAGCTCCCGGGGAGGACAGGAGCATGGCGGGGAGCTGTTTTTT. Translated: CASSRGGQEHGGELFF.

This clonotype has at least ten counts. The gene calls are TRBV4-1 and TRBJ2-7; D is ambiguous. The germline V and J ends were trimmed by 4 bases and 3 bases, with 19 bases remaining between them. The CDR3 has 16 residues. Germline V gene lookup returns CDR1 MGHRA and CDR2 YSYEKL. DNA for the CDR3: TGCGCCAGCAGCCGCGAAGGAACCAAGATGGGCTACGAGCAGTACTTC. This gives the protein CASSREGTKMGYEQYF.

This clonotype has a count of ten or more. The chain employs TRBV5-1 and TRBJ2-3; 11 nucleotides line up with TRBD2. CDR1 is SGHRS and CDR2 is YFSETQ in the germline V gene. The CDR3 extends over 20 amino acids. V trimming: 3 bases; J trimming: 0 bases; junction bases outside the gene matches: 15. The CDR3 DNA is TGCGCCAGCAGCTCCACGATGGGGGCTAGCGGGAGGTGGAGCACAGATACGCAGTATTTT. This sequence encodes CASSSTMGASGRWSTDTQYF.

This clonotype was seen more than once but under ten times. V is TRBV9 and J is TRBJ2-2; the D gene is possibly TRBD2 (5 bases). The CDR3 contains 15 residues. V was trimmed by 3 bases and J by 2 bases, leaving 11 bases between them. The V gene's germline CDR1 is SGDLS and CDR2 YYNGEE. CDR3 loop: CASSAGYYNTGELFF. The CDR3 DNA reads TGTGCCAGCAGCGCGGGATACTATAACACCGGGGAGCTGTTTTTT. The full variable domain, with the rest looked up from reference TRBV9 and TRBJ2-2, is DSGVTQTPKHLITATGQRVTLRCSPRSGDLSVYWYQQSLDQGLQFLIQYYNGEERAKGNILERFSAQQFPDLHSELNLSSLELGDSALYFCASSAGYYNTGELFFGEGSRLTVL.

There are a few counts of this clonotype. In DNA, the CDR3 is TGTGCCAGTAGTTTGTCCCCCGGAAGCAATCAGCCCCAGCATTTT. Encoded protein: CASSLSPGSNQPQHF. The chain couples TRBV19 to TRBJ1-5, with D unresolved. This CDR3 region has 15 residues. V was clipped by 5 bases and J by 1 base, with 12 bases between them. CDR1 is LNHDA and CDR2 is SQIVND in the germline V gene (reference sequence).

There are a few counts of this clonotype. CDR3 sequence: CSARAPLGGKALDEQFF. In DNA form, the CDR3 reads TGCAGTGCTAGGGCCCCGTTGGGCGGGAAAGCTTTAGATGAGCAGTTCTTC. The rearrangement joins TRBV20-1 to TRBJ2-1; possible D gene TRBD2, 6 bases. The CDR3 is made up of 17 amino acids. V dropped 3 bases and J dropped 8 bases, with 26 bases sitting between them. Germline CDR1 and CDR2: DFQATT and SNEGSKA (reference sequence).

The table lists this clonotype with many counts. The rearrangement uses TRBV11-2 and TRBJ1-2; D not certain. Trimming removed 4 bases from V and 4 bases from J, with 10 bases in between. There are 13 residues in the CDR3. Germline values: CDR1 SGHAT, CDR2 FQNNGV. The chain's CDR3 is CASSWGGFYGYTF. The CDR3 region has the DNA TGTGCCAGCAGCTGGGGAGGGTTCTATGGCTACACCTTC.

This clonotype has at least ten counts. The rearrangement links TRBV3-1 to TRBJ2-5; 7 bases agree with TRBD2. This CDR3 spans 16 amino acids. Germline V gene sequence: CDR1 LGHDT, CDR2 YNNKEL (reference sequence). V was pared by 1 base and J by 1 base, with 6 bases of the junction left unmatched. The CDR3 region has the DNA TGTGCCAGCAGCCAAGCGTTGCCTAGCGGCCAAGAGACCCAGTACTTC. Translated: CASSQALPSGQETQYF.

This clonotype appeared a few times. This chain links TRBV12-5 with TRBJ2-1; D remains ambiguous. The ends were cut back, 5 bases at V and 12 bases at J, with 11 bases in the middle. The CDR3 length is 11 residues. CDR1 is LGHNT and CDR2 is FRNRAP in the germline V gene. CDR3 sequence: CASGVGLGQFF. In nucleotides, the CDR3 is TGTGCTAGTGGTGTAGGCCTAGGGCAGTTCTTC.

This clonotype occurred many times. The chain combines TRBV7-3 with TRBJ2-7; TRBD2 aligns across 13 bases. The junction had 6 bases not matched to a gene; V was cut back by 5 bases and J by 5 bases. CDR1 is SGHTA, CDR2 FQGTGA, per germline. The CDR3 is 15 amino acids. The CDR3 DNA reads TGTGCCAGCAGCCAAGGACTAGCGGGAGTCCACGAGCAGTACTTC. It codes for CASSQGLAGVHEQYF.

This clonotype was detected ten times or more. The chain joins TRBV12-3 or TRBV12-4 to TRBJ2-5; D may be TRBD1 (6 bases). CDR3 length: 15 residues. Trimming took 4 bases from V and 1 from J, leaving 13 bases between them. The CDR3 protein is CASSSLGQLQETQYF. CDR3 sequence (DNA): TGTGCCAGCAGTTCCTTGGGACAACTCCAAGAGACCCAGTACTTC.

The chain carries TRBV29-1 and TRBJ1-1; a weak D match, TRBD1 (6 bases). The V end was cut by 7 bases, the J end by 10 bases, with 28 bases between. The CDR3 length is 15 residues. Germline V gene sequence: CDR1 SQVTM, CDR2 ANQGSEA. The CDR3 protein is CSARTVDSSNLGAFF. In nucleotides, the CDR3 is TGCAGCGCCAGAACAGTGGACAGCTCGAACCTGGGAGCTTTCTTT.

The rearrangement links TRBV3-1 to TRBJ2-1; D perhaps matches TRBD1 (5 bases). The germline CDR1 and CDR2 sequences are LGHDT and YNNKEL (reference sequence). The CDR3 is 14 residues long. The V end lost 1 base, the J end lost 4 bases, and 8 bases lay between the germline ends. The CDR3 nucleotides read TGTGCCAGCAGCCAAGCAGGGCGTTACAATGAGCAGTTCTTC. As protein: CASSQAGRYNEQFF.

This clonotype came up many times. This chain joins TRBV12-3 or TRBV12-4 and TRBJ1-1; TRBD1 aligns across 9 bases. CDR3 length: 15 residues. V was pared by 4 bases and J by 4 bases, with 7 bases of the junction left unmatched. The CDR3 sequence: CASSSNTGGVTEAFF. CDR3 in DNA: TGTGCCAGCAGTTCAAACACAGGGGGCGTCACTGAAGCTTTCTTT.

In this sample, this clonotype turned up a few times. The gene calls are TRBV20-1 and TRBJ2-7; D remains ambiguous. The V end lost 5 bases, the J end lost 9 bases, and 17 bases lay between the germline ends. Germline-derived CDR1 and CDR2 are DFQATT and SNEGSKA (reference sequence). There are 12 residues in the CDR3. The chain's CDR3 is CSAPSPSLVQYF. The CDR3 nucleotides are TGCAGTGCTCCCTCCCCTTCCCTAGTGCAGTACTTC.

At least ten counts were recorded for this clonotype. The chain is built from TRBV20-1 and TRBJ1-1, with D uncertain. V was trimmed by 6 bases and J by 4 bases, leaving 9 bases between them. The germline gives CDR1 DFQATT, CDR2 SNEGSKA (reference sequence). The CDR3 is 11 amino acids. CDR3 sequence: CSAGEGTEAFF. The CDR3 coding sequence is TGCAGTGCCGGGGAGGGCACTGAAGCTTTCTTT.

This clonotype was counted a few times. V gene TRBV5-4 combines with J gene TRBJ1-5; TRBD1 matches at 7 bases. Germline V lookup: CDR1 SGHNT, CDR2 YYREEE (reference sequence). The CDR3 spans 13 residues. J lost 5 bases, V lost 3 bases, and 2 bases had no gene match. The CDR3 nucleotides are TGTGCCAGCAGCTGGGGGACAGATCAGCCCCAGCATTTT. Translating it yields CASSWGTDQPQHF.

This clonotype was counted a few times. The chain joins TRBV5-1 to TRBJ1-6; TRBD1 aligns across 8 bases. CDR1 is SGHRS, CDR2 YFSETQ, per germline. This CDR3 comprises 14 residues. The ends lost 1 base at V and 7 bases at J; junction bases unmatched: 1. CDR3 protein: CASSLQGANSPLHF. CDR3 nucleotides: TGCGCCAGCAGCTTGCAGGGGGCGAATTCACCCCTCCACTTT.

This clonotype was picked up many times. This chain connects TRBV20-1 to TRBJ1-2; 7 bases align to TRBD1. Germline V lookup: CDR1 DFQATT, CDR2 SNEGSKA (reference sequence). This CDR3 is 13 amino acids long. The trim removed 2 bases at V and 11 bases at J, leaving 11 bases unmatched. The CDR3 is CSARRAGGWSYTF. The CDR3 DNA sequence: TGCAGTGCTAGAAGGGCAGGGGGTTGGAGTTACACCTTC.